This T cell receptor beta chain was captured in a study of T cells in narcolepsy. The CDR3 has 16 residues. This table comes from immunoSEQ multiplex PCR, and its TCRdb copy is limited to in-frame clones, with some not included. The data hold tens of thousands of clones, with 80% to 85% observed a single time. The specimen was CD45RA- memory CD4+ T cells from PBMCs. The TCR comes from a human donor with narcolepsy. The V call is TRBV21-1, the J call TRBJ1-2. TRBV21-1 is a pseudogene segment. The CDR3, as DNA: TGTGCCAGCAGCAAAGCTCCCGGGACGAGCGAGTATGGCTACACCTTC. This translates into CASSKAPGTSEYGYTF.